The TCR beta chain under discussion was sequenced for a study of blood T cell repertoires in COVID-19. Patients at the Seattle site were enrolled during active infection and followed longitudinally. V lost 3 bases, J lost 4 bases, and 16 bases lay in between. The CDR3 spans 16 residues. CDR1 is SGHTS, CDR2 YDEGEE, per germline. Assay: immunoSEQ multiplex PCR; the TCRdb copy retains only in-frame clones and omits some. The sample includes around 210,000 clones, around nine tenths seen only once; the top ten take over 15%. The sample was peripheral blood. This rearrangement joins TRBV5-8 to TRBJ2-2; the D gene is possibly TRBD1 (5 bases). The clonotype was recovered from a man over 45 with COVID-19, enrolled during active disease. The CDR3 DNA sequence: TGTGCCAGCAGCTCTACAGGATCACTGACCACCGGGGAGCTGTTTTTT. It yields the protein CASSSTGSLTTGELFF.